This T cell receptor beta chain comes out of a study of tumor-infiltrating lymphocytes in primary liver carcinoma (dated by TCRdb to 2016 to 2017). Study-wide context: Of the five patients, three men and two women aged 30 to 69 years, four had hepatocellular carcinoma and one had combined HCC and intrahepatic cholangiocarcinoma. To link TCRbeta repertoire diversity to the local molecular phenotype, the 20 to 30 tumor region samples were profiled with Agilent mRNA microarrays. Technical replicate repertoires showed high reproducibility, with mean shared-clone rates roughly 0.88 and correlation coefficients above 0.95. The five patients had tumors of stage T1-T3 N0M0, with maximum diameters ranging from about 4.2 to 10 cm. Roughly 3.5 to 7.5 million productive TCRbeta reads were obtained per sample, and no significant difference in read depth was found between tissue types. A total of 35 specimens from 5 patients underwent TCRbeta repertoire sequencing, comprising some 25 tumor regions, 5 adjacent noncancerous liver tissues and 5 peripheral blood samples. TCRbeta repertoire sequencing, expression microarrays and whole-exome sequencing were combined in the study across five regions of each liver tumor, with adjacent normal tissue and blood also included. General findings and caveats noted by the study authors: Just about 8-24% of top clones turned up in all five regions of a tumor, which suggests spatial heterogeneity among tumor-infiltrating T cells. The study included only four to six patients, and the authors note findings should be validated in a larger study. Because only the TCR beta chain was sequenced and unpaired alpha chains were not captured, true repertoire diversity is likely underestimated. Consistent with antigen-driven expansion, pairs of tumor regions showed higher repertoire overlap (mean around 36%) than either tumor-adjacent pairs (about 17%) or tumor-blood pairs (approximately 15%). The top 250 clones accounted for a significantly greater share of the repertoire in tumors than in blood (p = 0.039). Because the samples were bulk and unsorted, CD4+ and CD8+ T cell repertoires could not be compared.

For this clonotype: What this receptor recognizes is not known. The sample holds no much larger clone one base away, and base qualities are not on file.

A constant-region primer and ProtoScript II reverse transcriptase were used to reverse-transcribe TCRbeta-specific cDNA from around 480 ng total RNA. Three nested multiplex PCR rounds, following a slightly modified ARM-PCR procedure, were used to build the TCRbeta libraries. Each of the first two PCR rounds ran for around 9 cycles and used multiplex TRBV1-TRBV30 forward primers together with a Cbeta reverse primer. Sample barcodes and Illumina adapters were attached in a final 25-cycle PCR using Deep VentR polymerase. Amplicons of 200-500 bp were gel-purified with a QIAquick gel extraction kit before sequencing. An Illumina HiSeq 2500 was used to sequence the TCRbeta amplicons, generating 250-bp paired-end reads. In the original analysis: Trimmomatic v0.33 was used to quality-trim the reads, and FLASH v1.2.11 was used to merge paired reads so that full CDR3 sequences could be recovered. V, D and J germline segments were assigned to the rearranged TCRbeta sequences by MiGEC v1.2.1b. Clonotype statistics and Shannon-Wiener diversity indices were computed with VDJtools v1.0.0. To reduce sampling bias, subsequent analyses other than the diversity analysis used only the 250 most abundant clonotypes in each sample. TCRdb itself trimmed the public reads at Q25 with fastp, ran MiXCR and retained productive beta chains. A single entry per CDR3 protein holds the most common genes and DNA from its merged rows. Here the V and J calls rest on TCRdb's processing, not on the authors' analysis. The sample table lists tens of thousands of distinct CDR3 sequences, over 70% of them with a count of one. The ten largest clones capture roughly 15% of the sample.

V is pared back by 9 bases and J by 3 bases, with 20 bases lying between the germline termini. CDR1 and CDR2, looked up from the germline V gene, are MNHNS and SASEGT. Reading from cysteine to phenylalanine, the CDR3 counts 15 amino acids. The sequence is cut down to CDR3 DNA, 45 bases in frame from base 1. Total RNA and DNA were co-extracted from about 20-30 mg of bulk tissue with the AllPrep DNA/RNA mini kit, without cell sorting. Surgical resection was performed in China between 2015 and 2016 on roughly 5 patients with histopathologically diagnosed primary liver carcinoma. Chronic HBV infection was present in the patients, and the patients were treatment-naive at sampling. Five spatially separated regions were sampled per tumor: superior, inferior, left-lateral and right-lateral poles, plus the tumor centre. More than 75% viable tumor cells were found by histology in every tumor sample. Fresh tumor and adjacent tissue pieces were bisected, with one half stored in RNAlater at -80 degrees C and the other half sent for histology.

The specimen sequenced was liver tumor tissue from sampling region 4. The sample's cell subset or site label, decoded: tumor region T4, right-lateral pole. The clonotype was recovered from a woman aged 55-69 years with primary liver carcinoma and hepatitis B virus infection. The sequence joins TRBV6-1 to TRBJ1-1; TRBD1 is a weak D gene call, 5 bases matching. The CDR3 region: CASRGKTVWDTEAFF. In nucleotides, the sequence is TGTGCCAGTAGGGGAAAGACAGTGTGGGACACTGAAGCTTTCTTT.